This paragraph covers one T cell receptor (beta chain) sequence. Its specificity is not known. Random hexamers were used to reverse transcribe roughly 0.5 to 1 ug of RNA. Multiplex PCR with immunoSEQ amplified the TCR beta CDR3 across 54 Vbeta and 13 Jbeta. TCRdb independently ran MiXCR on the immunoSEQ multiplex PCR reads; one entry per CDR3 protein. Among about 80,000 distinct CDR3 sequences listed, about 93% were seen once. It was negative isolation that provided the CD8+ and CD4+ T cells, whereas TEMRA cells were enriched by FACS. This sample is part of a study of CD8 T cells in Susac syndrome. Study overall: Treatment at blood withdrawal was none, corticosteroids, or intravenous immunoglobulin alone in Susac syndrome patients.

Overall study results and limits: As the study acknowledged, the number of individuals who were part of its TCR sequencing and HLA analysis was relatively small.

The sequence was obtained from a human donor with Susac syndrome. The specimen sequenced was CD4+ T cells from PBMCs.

The CDR3 sequence is CASSHWGQPQHF. In nucleotides, the CDR3 is TGTGCCAGCAGCCATTGGGGCCAGCCCCAGCATTTT. This chain links TRBV3-1 with TRBJ1-5; tentatively, D is TRBD1 (5 bases). The V gene lost 3 bases and the J gene lost 7 bases, with 7 bases spanning the gap. This CDR3 has 12 amino acids. Germline assignment: CDR1 LGHDT and CDR2 YNNKEL (reference sequence). Complete variable domain (other parts from reference TRBV3-1 and TRBJ1-5): DTAVSQTPKYLVTQMGNDKSIKCEQNLGHDTMYWYKQDSKKFLKIMFSYNNKELIINETVPNRFSPKSPDKAHLNLHINSLELGDSAVYFCASSHWGQPQHFGDGTRLSIL.